These 23 T cell receptor beta chains were sequenced from one sample in a study of blood T cell repertoires in COVID-19 (dated by TCRdb to between 2020 and 2021). Libraries were constructed by the immunoSEQ multiplex PCR assay. Here the immuneACCESS table is served through TCRdb, limited to in-frame sequences with V and J called. Missing clones are a known gap in these copies; in checked studies unresolved V genes cover under half, and the rest lacks a known reason. The table for this sample lists about 270,000 clones; about 89% of them were counted only once. Roughly 8.5% of the sample is held by the ten biggest clonotypes. Input material: peripheral blood. Receptors originate from a man in his forties or fifties with active or convalescent COVID-19.

The chain uses TRBV4-2 and TRBJ1-1, with no clear D. From germline, CDR1 is LGHNA and CDR2 YNFKEQ. This CDR3 contains 13 residues. V shed 4 bases and J shed 5 bases, with 11 bases lying between them. The CDR3 sequence: CASSPGEWTEAFF. CDR3 DNA: TGTGCCAGCAGCCCCGGAGAATGGACTGAAGCTTTCTTT.

The chain couples TRBV6-5 to TRBJ1-5; 7 positions agree with TRBD1. This CDR3 region has 15 residues. The V gene's germline CDR1 is MNHEY and CDR2 SVGAGI. J was trimmed by 1 base and V by 6 bases; bases with no gene match: 6. CDR3 nucleotide sequence: TGTGCCAGCAGCGGTTCAGGGGGGAGCAATCAGCCCCAGCATTTT. As protein: CASSGSGGSNQPQHF.

The sample holds a few counts of this clone. The chain uses TRBV4-2 and TRBJ1-1; TRBD1 might be the D (6 bases). The germline V gene encodes CDR1 LGHNA and CDR2 YNFKEQ. V was pared by 4 bases and J by 4 bases, with 13 bases between. The CDR3 totals 14 residues. As DNA, the CDR3 is TGTGCCAGCAGCCCGGTGGGGGCTGGCACTGAAGCTTTCTTT. This codes for CASSPVGAGTEAFF.

The chain uses TRBV9 and TRBJ2-7; D call uncertain. From germline, CDR1 is SGDLS and CDR2 YYNGEE. The V gene lost 1 base and the J gene lost 2 bases, with 10 bases spanning the gap. The CDR3 is 14 amino acids. CDR3 sequence reads: CASSVLPEPYEQYF. Written as DNA, the CDR3 is TGTGCCAGCAGCGTACTCCCAGAACCCTACGAGCAGTACTTC.

This clone was detected many times. The chain joins TRBV30 to TRBJ2-2; 11 bases map to TRBD2. This CDR3 has 16 amino acids. Per the germline V gene, CDR1 is GTSNPN and CDR2 is SVGIG (reference sequence). With V trimmed by 4 bases and J by 3 bases, 7 bases remained unmatched. The CDR3 protein is CAWTTSGRIDTGELFF. The CDR3 region has the DNA TGTGCCTGGACCACTAGCGGGAGAATAGACACCGGGGAGCTGTTTTTT.

The V call is TRBV19, the J call TRBJ2-3; 12 bases line up with TRBD2. The CDR3 is 14 residues long. J gave up 6 bases and V 4 bases, and 2 bases lay outside the gene matches. In germline, CDR1 is LNHDA, CDR2 SQIVND (reference sequence). CDR3 region: CASSTTSGGDTQYF. In nucleotides, the CDR3 is TGTGCCAGTAGTACAACTAGCGGGGGGGATACGCAGTATTTT.

The chain joins TRBV6-5 to TRBJ1-1, with D uncertain. V gave up 0 bases and J gave up 5 bases, with 13 bases separating them. Germline lookup yields CDR1 MNHEY and CDR2 SVGAGI. The CDR3 has 15 amino acids. The CDR3 DNA reads TGTGCCAGCAGTTACTCGACTCTGGGCGGGACTGAAGCTTTCTTT. Translated: CASSYSTLGGTEAFF.

V usage is TRBV28 and J usage is TRBJ2-7; 8 nucleotides agree with TRBD2. The CDR3 sequence is 15 residues long. Germline loops: CDR1 MDHEN, CDR2 SYDVKM. V lost 4 bases to trimming and J lost 3 bases; unmatched junction nucleotides: 8. The chain's CDR3 is CASSSPGGKSYEQYF. DNA of the CDR3: TGTGCCAGCAGTTCCCCGGGGGGGAAGAGCTACGAGCAGTACTTC.

J is TRBJ2-3 and V is TRBV5-4, with 8 bases lining up with TRBD1. Unmatched junction bases numbered 5, after V lost 4 bases and J lost 10 bases. The CDR3 consists of 12 residues. Germline CDR1 is SGHNT and CDR2 is YYREEE (reference sequence). CDR3: CASSPGQGPQYF. CDR3 nucleotide sequence: TGTGCCAGCAGCCCAGGACAGGGTCCGCAGTATTTT.

The V call is TRBV10-3, the J call TRBJ1-1, with D maybe TRBD1 (5 bases). CDR3 length equals 14 residues. Germline CDR1 and CDR2: ENHRY and SYGVKD. The germline V and J ends were trimmed by 5 bases and 5 bases, with 15 bases remaining between them. As DNA, the CDR3 is TGTGCCATCAGTACTCAGGGAAAAGATACTGAAGCTTTCTTT. This sequence encodes CAISTQGKDTEAFF.

The J gene is TRBJ1-5, the V gene TRBV30; D not certain. The CDR3 runs 14 residues. V shed 3 bases and J shed 5 bases, with 14 bases lying between them. Germline V gene sequence: CDR1 GTSNPN, CDR2 SVGIG (reference sequence). The CDR3 is CAWSIGRVDQPQHF. In DNA, the CDR3 is TGTGCCTGGAGCATTGGGCGGGTCGATCAGCCCCAGCATTTT. The complete variable domain, with remaining parts taken from reference TRBV30 and TRBJ1-5, reads SQTIHQWPATLVQPVGSPLSLECTVEGTSNPNLYWYRQAAGRGLQLLFYSVGIGQISSEVPQNLSASRPQDRQFILSSKKLLLSDSGFYLCAWSIGRVDQPQHFGDGTRLSIL.

The gene calls are TRBV19 and TRBJ1-1; D is unresolved. The germline V and J ends were trimmed by 1 base and 3 bases, with 12 bases remaining between them. The CDR3 covers 15 residues. Germline assignment: CDR1 LNHDA and CDR2 SQIVND (reference sequence). The CDR3 DNA sequence: TGTGCCAGTAGTATAGTCTTGGCCCAGTACACTGAAGCTTTCTTT. The encoded protein is CASSIVLAQYTEAFF.

The genes are TRBV6-5 and TRBJ1-4; D not resolved. The CDR3 sequence is 12 residues long. Per the germline V gene, CDR1 is MNHEY and CDR2 is SVGAGI. V lost 5 bases and J 10 bases, leaving 11 bases between the germline ends. CDR3 DNA sequence: TGTGCCAGCAGTCTAGGAAGCGGAAAACTGTTTTTT. Protein product: CASSLGSGKLFF.

The chain is built from TRBV2 and TRBJ1-5, with 9 bases that match TRBD1. V dropped 2 bases and J dropped 3; count of bases not matched to a gene: 5. The CDR3 has 16 residues. Germline CDR1 SNHLY, CDR2 FYNNEI. In DNA, the CDR3 is TGTGCCAGCAGTGAATACGGGACAGGGAACAATCAGCCCCAGCATTTT. Protein product: CASSEYGTGNNQPQHF.

This clone was counted once. V and J are TRBV27 and TRBJ2-3; no definite D call. Germline CDR1 is MNHEY and CDR2 is SMNVEV (reference sequence). V dropped 6 bases and J dropped 4 bases, with 11 bases sitting between them. This CDR3 has 13 amino acids. CDR3 residues: CASSSRVPDTQYF. CDR3 DNA: TGTGCCAGCAGCTCACGGGTCCCAGATACGCAGTATTTT.

This chain connects TRBV27 to TRBJ2-2; the D gene is possibly TRBD1 (6 bases). V lost 5 bases and J lost 4, with 20 bases in between. This CDR3 spans 17 amino acids. Germline V gene data show CDR1 as MNHEY and CDR2 as SMNVEV (reference sequence). CDR3: CASSGARAGVGTGELFF. CDR3 DNA sequence: TGTGCCAGCAGTGGGGCAAGGGCAGGGGTGGGCACCGGGGAGCTGTTTTTT.

This clone was counted between two and nine times. The V call is TRBV10-2, the J call TRBJ2-1, with D tentatively TRBD1 (5 bases). V was clipped by 6 bases and J by 8 bases, with 20 bases between them. Looked up from germline, CDR1 is WSHSY and CDR2 is SAAADI. CDR3 length: 15 residues. CDR3 DNA: TGCGCCAGCAGCCAAGGCAGGGTGTTCGTCGATGAGCAGTTCTTC. Residues: CASSQGRVFVDEQFF.

This clone turned up a few times. This chain links TRBV5-4 with TRBJ1-2; 10 nucleotides line up with TRBD1. The V gene end was trimmed by 0 bases and the J gene end by 3 bases; junction bases not matched to a gene: 11. Germline lookup yields CDR1 SGHNT and CDR2 YYREEE (reference sequence). The CDR3 runs 18 residues. CDR3 amino acids: CASSLGGPGQGKYYGYTF. CDR3 nucleotide sequence: TGTGCCAGCAGCTTGGGGGGACCGGGACAGGGGAAGTACTATGGCTACACCTTC.

The rearrangement joins TRBV4-1 to TRBJ2-7; 14 bases map to TRBD2. CDR3 length: 17 residues. Per the germline V gene, CDR1 is MGHRA and CDR2 is YSYEKL. The V gene end was trimmed by 4 bases and the J gene end by 7 bases; junction bases not matched to a gene: 12. The DNA for the CDR3 is TGCGCCAGCAGCCGGGGACTAGCGGGAGCGTGGCGTGGGGAGCAGTACTTC. This sequence encodes CASSRGLAGAWRGEQYF.

This chain connects TRBV9 to TRBJ1-2; 8 bases fit TRBD1. V shed 0 bases, J shed 2 bases, and the junction held 3 bases outside the gene matches. The germline CDR1 and CDR2 sequences are SGDLS and YYNGEE. The CDR3 spans 15 residues. CDR3 amino acids: CASSVGSGGNYGYTF. The CDR3 region has the DNA TGTGCCAGCAGCGTAGGTTCAGGGGGCAACTATGGCTACACCTTC.

This chain uses TRBV11-2 with TRBJ2-3; the D gene is possibly TRBD1 (5 bases). V dropped 2 bases and J dropped 0 bases, with 9 bases sitting between them. CDR3 length equals 15 residues. Germline V gene lookup returns CDR1 SGHAT and CDR2 FQNNGV. The CDR3: CASSLQGVSTDTQYF. CDR3 nucleotides: TGTGCCAGCAGCTTACAAGGGGTTAGCACAGATACGCAGTATTTT.

This clone was counted a single time. CDR3 sequence (DNA): TGCGCCAGCAGCCCATGGGGCTCGGAAGAAAAACTGTTTTTT. This translates into CASSPWGSEEKLFF. The J gene is TRBJ1-4, the V gene TRBV5-1, with TRBD1 as a possible D gene (5 bases). Germline V lookup: CDR1 SGHRS, CDR2 YFSETQ. This CDR3 comprises 14 residues. Trimming shortened V by 4 bases and J by 8 bases, and 15 bases separated the two germline ends. Together with reference TRBV5-1 and TRBJ1-4, the CDR3 gives the full variable domain: KAGVTQTPRYLIKTRGQQVTLSCSPISGHRSVSWYQQTPGQGLQFLFEYFSETQRNKGNFPGRFSGRQFSNSRSEMNVSTLELGDSALYLCASSPWGSEEKLFFGSGTQLSVL.

In its sample, this clone was seen once. The V gene is TRBV9, the J gene TRBJ2-1; D is uncertain. Looked up from germline, CDR1 is SGDLS and CDR2 is YYNGEE. V lost 4 bases and J 1 base, leaving 12 bases between the germline ends. CDR3 length equals 15 residues. This CDR3 reads CASSPSSNSYNEQFF. The DNA for the CDR3 is TGTGCCAGCAGCCCATCCTCTAATTCCTACAATGAGCAGTTCTTC.